This T cell receptor (beta chain) was captured by sequencing in a study of identical twins. Germline CDR1 reads MNHNS; CDR2 reads SASEGT. The CDR3 sequence is 15 residues long. The V end lost 4 bases, the J end lost 4 bases, and 16 bases lay between the germline ends. In TCRdb, the 5' RACE reads were re-called with MiXCR into one record per CDR3 protein. The sample contains approximately 1.8 million distinct CDR3 sequences, about 30% of which appear only once. Material: cord blood. The rearrangement joins TRBV6-1 to TRBJ1-1, with TRBD1 as a possible D gene (5 bases). The sequence was collected from a newborn girl in good health. The CDR3 coding sequence is TGTGCCAGCAGTGCCTGGGGCGGGGGTATCACTGAAGCTTTCTTT. Translating it yields CASSAWGGGITEAFF.